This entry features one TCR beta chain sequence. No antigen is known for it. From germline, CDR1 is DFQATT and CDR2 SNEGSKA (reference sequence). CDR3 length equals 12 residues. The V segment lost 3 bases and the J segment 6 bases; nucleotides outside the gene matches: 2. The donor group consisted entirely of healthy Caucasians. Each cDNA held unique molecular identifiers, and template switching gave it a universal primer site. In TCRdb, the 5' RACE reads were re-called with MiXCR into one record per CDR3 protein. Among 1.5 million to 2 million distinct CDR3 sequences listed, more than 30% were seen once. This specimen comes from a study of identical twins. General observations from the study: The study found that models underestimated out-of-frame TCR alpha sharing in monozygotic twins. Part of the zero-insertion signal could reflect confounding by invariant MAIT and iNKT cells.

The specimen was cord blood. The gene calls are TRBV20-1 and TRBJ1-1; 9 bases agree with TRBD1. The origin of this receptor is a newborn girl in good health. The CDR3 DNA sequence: TGCAGTGCTAGGACAGGGGGAGCTGAAGCTTTCTTT. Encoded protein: CSARTGGAEAFF.